The 26 T cell receptor beta chains listed next were all sequenced from one sample in a study of cytomegalovirus exposure and HLA in healthy donors. 13 Jbeta primers and 60 Vbeta primers were used for the PCR. Method: immunoSEQ multiplex PCR; TCRdb's copy keeps in-frame clones and lacks some. The sample gives about 160,000 clones, over 70% of which show up once; roughly 7.3% is in the top ten. Sequencing used PBMCs. The source of these receptors is a male donor in good health and CMV-seropositive.

The chain couples TRBV9 to TRBJ2-1; 8 positions agree with TRBD2. Losses at the gene ends were 6 bases for V and 5 bases for J; bases not matched to a gene: 10. The CDR3 runs to 15 residues. Germline CDR1 is SGDLS and CDR2 is YYNGEE. The CDR3, as DNA: TGTGCCAGCAAAAAAGCGGGGGTGAGTGACAATGAGCAGTTCTTC. Translation: CASKKAGVSDNEQFF.

J is TRBJ1-1 and V is TRBV4-2, with 8 bases matching TRBD1. The germline V gene encodes CDR1 LGHNA and CDR2 YNFKEQ. The CDR3 consists of 14 residues. V was pared by 3 bases and J by 5 bases, with 5 bases of the junction left unmatched. The DNA of the CDR3 is TGTGCCAGCAGCCAGCCGGACAGGGTGACTGAAGCTTTCTTT. As protein: CASSQPDRVTEAFF.

The rearrangement uses TRBV19 and TRBJ1-6; 11 bases agree with TRBD1. With V trimmed by 1 base and J by 8 bases, 7 bases remained unmatched. Germline loops: CDR1 LNHDA, CDR2 SQIVND (reference sequence). This CDR3 comprises 17 residues. In nucleotides, the CDR3 is TGTGCCAGTAGTATAGTAAGCCCGGGACAGGGGGATTCACCCCTCCACTTT. This gives the protein CASSIVSPGQGDSPLHF.

This chain connects TRBV11-2 to TRBJ2-5; D ambiguous. The germline V gene has CDR1 SGHAT and CDR2 FQNNGV. V gave up 2 bases and J gave up 4 bases, with 14 bases separating them. The CDR3 loop spans 15 amino acids. The CDR3 loop is CASSLNIQVLETQYF. In DNA, the CDR3 is TGTGCCAGCAGCTTAAATATTCAGGTCTTAGAGACCCAGTACTTC.

This chain links TRBV5-4 with TRBJ2-2; 9 nucleotides align to TRBD2. V dropped 5 bases and J dropped 0; count of bases not matched to a gene: 2. The germline V gene has CDR1 SGHNT and CDR2 YYREEE (reference sequence). The CDR3 loop spans 15 amino acids. The DNA of the CDR3 is TGTGCCAGCAGTCGCGGGGGGGCGAACACCGGGGAGCTGTTTTTT. Its protein product is CASSRGGANTGELFF. Complete variable domain (other parts from reference TRBV5-4 and TRBJ2-2): ETGVTQSPTHLIKTRGQQVTLRCSSQSGHNTVSWYQQALGQGPQFIFQYYREEENGRGNFPPRFSGLQFPNYSSELNVNALELDDSALYLCASSRGGANTGELFFGEGSRLTVL.

Worth noting for this clone: A junction end diverges from the germline sequence, so it may reflect a read error. The J gene is TRBJ1-2, the V gene TRBV7-9; a possible D gene is TRBD1 (5 bases). This CDR3 spans 14 amino acids. Germline loops: CDR1 SEHNR, CDR2 FQNEAQ (reference sequence). The CDR3 reads CSSSRGGTLYGYTF. The CDR3 bases are TGTTCCAGCAGCCGAGGCGGGACTCTCTATGGCTACACCTTC.

This clone was counted a few times. This chain uses TRBV6-5 with TRBJ2-1; 7 bases map to TRBD1. V gave up 2 bases and J gave up 7 bases; unmatched junction bases: 8. The CDR3 has 15 amino acids. Germline lookup yields CDR1 MNHEY and CDR2 SVGAGI. Here the CDR3 reads CASSYRDRRVNEQFF. The CDR3 nucleotides read TGTGCCAGCAGTTACCGGGACAGAAGGGTGAATGAGCAGTTCTTC.

The chain carries TRBV6-1 and TRBJ1-1, with TRBD1 matching 11 bases. V shed 4 bases, J shed 2 bases, and the junction held 0 bases outside the gene matches. The CDR3 covers 14 residues. Germline V CDR1 and CDR2: MNHNS, SASEGT. CDR3 amino acids: CASSGTGGNTEAFF. The CDR3, as DNA: TGTGCCAGCAGTGGGACAGGGGGCAACACTGAAGCTTTCTTT.

The chain couples TRBV29-1 to TRBJ2-1; 9 nucleotides match TRBD2. V was pared by 3 bases and J by 10 bases, with 7 bases of the junction left unmatched. This CDR3 comprises 13 residues. CDR1 and CDR2 from the germline V gene are SQVTM and ANQGSEA. The CDR3 protein is CSVEAGGMREQFF. DNA of the CDR3: TGCAGCGTTGAGGCGGGGGGGATGAGGGAGCAGTTCTTC.

The chain links TRBV18 to TRBJ2-5, with a tentative D call TRBD1 (5 bases). V lost 1 base and J 7 bases, leaving 7 bases between the germline ends. The CDR3 covers 12 residues. Per the germline V gene, CDR1 is KGHSH and CDR2 is LQKENI. CDR3 bases: TGTGCCAGCTCACCACGGCAGGGGACCCAGTACTTC. Translated, it gives CASSPRQGTQYF.

The chain carries TRBV6-1 and TRBJ1-2, with 9 positions matching TRBD1. From germline, CDR1 is MNHNS and CDR2 SASEGT. The V and J ends lost 4 bases and 2 bases, in that order; junction bases with no gene match: 11. CDR3 length: 17 residues. The CDR3 sequence: CASSARQGDFQNYGYTF. The CDR3 DNA reads as TGTGCCAGCAGTGCACGACAGGGGGATTTCCAGAACTATGGCTACACCTTC.

V usage is TRBV19 and J usage is TRBJ2-1; 8 positions agree with TRBD1. With V trimmed by 6 bases and J by 7 bases, 14 bases remained unmatched. The CDR3 contains 16 residues. CDR1 and CDR2 (germline): LNHDA, SQIVND (reference sequence). The CDR3: CASSRIDRGPINEQFF. The CDR3 coding sequence is TGTGCCAGTAGCCGGATTGACAGGGGACCCATAAATGAGCAGTTCTTC.

The chain has TRBV19 and TRBJ2-5; 9 nucleotides line up with TRBD1. V shed 5 bases and J 4 bases; nucleotides not matched to a gene: 5. CDR1 is LNHDA and CDR2 is SQIVND in the germline V gene (reference sequence). The length of the CDR3 is 14 residues. Here the CDR3 DNA reads TGTGCCAGTAGTTCCAACAGGGGGCCAGAGACCCAGTACTTC. Its protein is CASSSNRGPETQYF.

The rearrangement links TRBV6-5 to TRBJ1-1, with D tentatively TRBD1 (6 bases). CDR1 MNHEY and CDR2 SVGAGI come from the germline V gene. V was trimmed by 6 bases and J by 1 base, leaving 15 bases between them. The CDR3 has 15 amino acids. The CDR3 sequence is CASSRTGLGNTEAFF. The CDR3 DNA is TGTGCCAGCAGCCGAACAGGGCTAGGGAACACTGAAGCTTTCTTT.

This clone was seen just once. DNA for the CDR3: TGTGCCAGTAGTCCACGTGAGGGGGAGGAGCTGTTTTTT. Translated, it gives CASSPREGEELFF. J is TRBJ2-2 and V is TRBV19; a possible D gene is TRBD1 (6 bases). The CDR3 totals 13 residues. Trimming left V 5 bases short and J 10 bases short, with 14 bases between. Germline values: CDR1 LNHDA, CDR2 SQIVND (reference sequence).

This sequence joins TRBV9 and TRBJ1-1, with no clear D. The CDR3 extends over 13 amino acids. Germline CDR1 SGDLS, CDR2 YYNGEE. V was clipped by 4 bases and J by 8 bases, with 15 bases between them. The DNA of the CDR3 is TGTGCCAGCAGCCCCCGGCCCCTAGAGGAAGCTTTCTTT. Translating it yields CASSPRPLEEAFF.

About this clone itself: Its ends do not fully match the called genes, so a read error is possible. V is TRBV30 and J is TRBJ2-7, with D possibly TRBD2 on 7 matching bases. The germline V gene has CDR1 GTSNPN and CDR2 SVGIG (reference sequence). The CDR3 spans 11 residues. In DNA, the CDR3 is TGCGCTCGGGGGGCGGAAGGCGAGCAGTACTTC. Translation gives CARGAEGEQYF.

This clone showed up just once. V gene TRBV29-1 combines with J gene TRBJ1-2; perhaps TRBD1 as D (6 bases). V was clipped by 3 bases and J by 1 base, with 9 bases between them. CDR1 is SQVTM and CDR2 is ANQGSEA in the germline V gene. The CDR3 length is 13 residues. CDR3 loop: CSVDTGINYGYTF. CDR3 DNA sequence: TGCAGCGTTGATACAGGGATTAACTATGGCTACACCTTC.

The CDR3 DNA sequence: TGCGCCAGCAGCCAATCACGGGCGGGTGTGAATCAGCCCCAGCATTTT. Residues: CASSQSRAGVNQPQHF. V gene TRBV4-1 combines with J gene TRBJ1-5; D gene uncertain. V was trimmed by 2 bases and J by 4 bases, leaving 15 bases between them. The CDR3 spans 16 residues. Germline V gives CDR1 MGHRA, CDR2 YSYEKL.

V is TRBV27 and J is TRBJ2-1, with 8 bases aligning to TRBD1. Looked up from germline, CDR1 is MNHEY and CDR2 is SMNVEV (reference sequence). V dropped 4 bases and J dropped 8; count of bases not matched to a gene: 13. The CDR3 spans 16 residues. The CDR3 DNA is TGTGCCAGCAGTTCAAGACAGGGGTGGGGACACGATGAGCAGTTCTTC. Protein: CASSSRQGWGHDEQFF.

This chain uses TRBV12-5 with TRBJ2-5; no clear D. CDR1 and CDR2 (germline): LGHNT, FRNRAP. The CDR3 loop spans 12 amino acids. V dropped 4 bases and J dropped 4 bases, with 7 bases sitting between them. CDR3 in DNA: TGTGCTAGTGGTTGGCTAGTAGAGACCCAGTACTTC. It codes for CASGWLVETQYF.

This chain connects TRBV30 to TRBJ1-1; D may be TRBD1 (5 bases). CDR1 is GTSNPN and CDR2 is SVGIG in the germline V gene (reference sequence). The CDR3 has 13 residues. Trimming pared 2 bases from V and 2 bases from J, leaving 9 bases between. The CDR3 DNA follows: TGTGCCTGGAGTCGGGGGACCAACACTGAAGCTTTCTTT. It specifies CAWSRGTNTEAFF.

This clone was observed a single time. This chain links TRBV6-5 with TRBJ1-1; D may be TRBD1 (5 bases). Trimming removed 0 bases at V and 5 bases at J, with 10 bases between. The length of the CDR3 is 14 residues. Germline values: CDR1 MNHEY, CDR2 SVGAGI. The CDR3 DNA reads as TGTGCCAGCAGTTACTCGGCAGGGAGGACTGAAGCTTTCTTT. Amino acid sequence: CASSYSAGRTEAFF.

The chain has TRBV5-1 and TRBJ1-2; TRBD1 is a possible D gene (6 bases). The germline CDR1 and CDR2 sequences are SGHRS and YFSETQ. V was trimmed by 0 bases and J by 2 bases, leaving 11 bases between them. There are 15 residues in the CDR3. The CDR3 DNA follows: TGCGCCAGCAGCTTGGATGGGACAAGAAACTATGGCTACACCTTC. As protein: CASSLDGTRNYGYTF.

The rearrangement uses TRBV4-1 and TRBJ2-7; D may be TRBD2 (5 bases). Trimming removed 7 bases from V and 7 bases from J, with 14 bases in between. The CDR3 totals 12 residues. CDR1 MGHRA and CDR2 YSYEKL come from the germline V gene. The CDR3 nucleotides read TGCGCCAGCAACCGGACTGCCGGGGAGCAGTACTTC. Translating it yields CASNRTAGEQYF.

The chain uses TRBV11-2 and TRBJ2-5, with TRBD2 matching 12 bases. J was trimmed by 2 bases and V by 5 bases; bases with no gene match: 6. Germline CDR1 is SGHAT and CDR2 is FQNNGV. The CDR3 length is 16 residues. CDR3: CASSPVTSGGQETQYF. In DNA form, the CDR3 reads TGTGCCAGCAGCCCCGTGACTAGCGGGGGACAAGAGACCCAGTACTTC.